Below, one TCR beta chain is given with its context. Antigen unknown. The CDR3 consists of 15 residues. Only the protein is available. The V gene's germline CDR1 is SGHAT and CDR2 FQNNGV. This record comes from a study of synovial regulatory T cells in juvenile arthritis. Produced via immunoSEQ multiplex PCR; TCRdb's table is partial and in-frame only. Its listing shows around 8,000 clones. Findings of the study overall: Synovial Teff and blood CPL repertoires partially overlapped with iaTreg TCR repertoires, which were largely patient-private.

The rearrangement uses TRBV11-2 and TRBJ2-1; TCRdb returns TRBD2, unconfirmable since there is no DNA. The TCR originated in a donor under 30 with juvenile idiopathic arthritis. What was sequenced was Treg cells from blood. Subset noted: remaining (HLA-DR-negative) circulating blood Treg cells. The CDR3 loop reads CASGRGRGNYNEQFF.